Listed below are T cell receptor beta chains from one sample, sequenced in a study of T cell repertoires in cytomegalovirus infection. MiXCR, run by TCRdb on the reads, gives a single entry per CDR3 protein. Of just under 300,000 distinct CDR3 sequences in the sample, around 9.1% were seen once. The sample consisted of PBMCs. These receptors were collected from a human donor in good health (CMV status not recorded). Some clones in this sample may be carry-over from other donors' samples. Both conserved end residues are part of each CDR3. The order of the fields is V gene, J gene, CDR3 length, D gene, clone size, CDR3 protein, CDR3 DNA. D genes are given only for firm matches. Some rows mark clone size as missing; the rest say once, few, many or name a class of expanded clone.

V gene: TRBV7-8
J gene: TRBJ2-3
CDR3 length: 14
D gene: .
clone size: many
CDR3 protein: CASSWNTVGDTQYF
CDR3 DNA: TGTGCCAGCAGCTGGAATACAGTGGGAGATACGCAGTATTTT

V gene: TRBV19
J gene: TRBJ2-1
CDR3 length: 12
D gene: .
clone size: many
CDR3 protein: CASRRAQNEQFF
CDR3 DNA: TGTGCCAGTCGCCGGGCCCAAAATGAGCAGTTCTTC

V gene: TRBV2
J gene: TRBJ2-5
CDR3 length: 14
D gene: .
clone size: .
CDR3 protein: CASKEHLLQETQYF
CDR3 DNA: TGTGCCAGCAAGGAACATTTACTACAAGAGACCCAGTACTTC

V gene: TRBV29-1
J gene: TRBJ2-3
CDR3 length: 16
D gene: TRBD2
clone size: .
CDR3 protein: CSVAQLAGGPTDTQYF
CDR3 DNA: TGCAGCGTTGCCCAACTAGCGGGGGGGCCTACAGATACGCAGTATTTT

V gene: TRBV23-1
J gene: TRBJ2-1
CDR3 length: 17
D gene: .
clone size: few
CDR3 protein: CASSQSTWQGIYNEQFF
CDR3 DNA: TGCGCCAGCAGTCAATCGACATGGCAGGGGATTTACAATGAGCAGTTCTTC

V gene: TRBV7-2
J gene: TRBJ1-2
CDR3 length: 15
D gene: TRBD1
clone size: many
CDR3 protein: CASSLVEGQGGGYTF
CDR3 DNA: TGTGCCAGCAGCTTAGTTGAGGGACAGGGGGGAGGCTACACCTTC

V gene: TRBV19
J gene: TRBJ1-5
CDR3 length: 16
D gene: TRBD1
clone size: many
CDR3 protein: CASKTTDRGSNQPQHF
CDR3 DNA: TGTGCCAGTAAAACTACGGACAGGGGAAGCAATCAGCCCCAGCATTTT

V gene: TRBV29-1
J gene: TRBJ1-6
CDR3 length: 13
D gene: .
clone size: once
CDR3 protein: CSVGEGANSPLHF
CDR3 DNA: TGCAGCGTTGGCGAAGGGGCGAATTCACCCCTCCACTTT

V gene: TRBV12-3/TRBV12-4
J gene: TRBJ1-1
CDR3 length: 13
D gene: .
clone size: .
CDR3 protein: CASSLNGRTEAFF
CDR3 DNA: TGTGCCAGCAGTTTAAACGGCAGAACTGAAGCTTTCTTT

V gene: TRBV20-1
J gene: TRBJ1-1
CDR3 length: 14
D gene: .
clone size: many
CDR3 protein: CSARVVGRDTEAFF
CDR3 DNA: TGCAGTGCTAGAGTAGTCGGCCGGGACACTGAAGCTTTCTTT

V gene: TRBV13
J gene: TRBJ1-1
CDR3 length: 13
D gene: TRBD1
clone size: few
CDR3 protein: CASRAQGETEAFF
CDR3 DNA: TGTGCCAGCAGGGCCCAGGGGGAGACTGAAGCTTTCTTT

V gene: TRBV7-9
J gene: TRBJ2-5
CDR3 length: 15
D gene: TRBD1
clone size: many
CDR3 protein: CASSSPGQGAETQYF
CDR3 DNA: TGTGCCAGCAGCTCCCCGGGACAGGGGGCCGAGACCCAGTACTTC

V gene: TRBV7-8
J gene: TRBJ2-5
CDR3 length: 12
D gene: .
clone size: many
CDR3 protein: CASSLGWETQYF
CDR3 DNA: TGTGCCAGCAGCTTAGGGTGGGAGACCCAGTACTTC

V gene: TRBV28
J gene: TRBJ1-5
CDR3 length: 15
D gene: .
clone size: many
CDR3 protein: CASSLPGSSNQPQHF
CDR3 DNA: TGTGCCAGCAGTTTACCGGGGAGCAGCAATCAGCCCCAGCATTTT

V gene: TRBV7-2
J gene: TRBJ2-5
CDR3 length: 14
D gene: .
clone size: many
CDR3 protein: CASSAVKYQETQYF
CDR3 DNA: TGTGCCAGCAGCGCCGTTAAGTACCAAGAGACCCAGTACTTC

V gene: TRBV12-3/TRBV12-4
J gene: TRBJ2-1
CDR3 length: 12
D gene: .
clone size: many
CDR3 protein: CASMGRGDEQFF
CDR3 DNA: TGTGCCAGCATGGGTAGGGGCGATGAGCAGTTCTTC

V gene: TRBV7-2
J gene: TRBJ2-5
CDR3 length: 15
D gene: TRBD2
clone size: many
CDR3 protein: CASISIAGVQETQYF
CDR3 DNA: TGTGCCAGCATCTCGATAGCGGGGGTTCAAGAGACCCAGTACTTC

V gene: TRBV20-1
J gene: TRBJ1-1
CDR3 length: 13
D gene: .
clone size: few
CDR3 protein: CSARSFGNTEAFF
CDR3 DNA: TGCAGTGCTAGATCTTTTGGGAACACTGAAGCTTTCTTT

V gene: TRBV5-5
J gene: TRBJ2-7
CDR3 length: 14
D gene: TRBD1
clone size: many
CDR3 protein: CASSYSRDREEQYF
CDR3 DNA: TGTGCCAGCAGCTACTCGAGGGACAGGGAGGAGCAGTACTTC

V gene: TRBV20-1
J gene: TRBJ1-6
CDR3 length: 16
D gene: TRBD1
clone size: many
CDR3 protein: CSARDGEGAYNSPLHF
CDR3 DNA: TGCAGTGCTAGAGATGGGGAGGGGGCGTATAATTCACCCCTCCACTTT

V gene: TRBV5-1
J gene: TRBJ2-5
CDR3 length: 15
D gene: TRBD2
clone size: .
CDR3 protein: CASSAGGGKQETQYF
CDR3 DNA: TGCGCCAGCAGTGCCGGCGGGGGGAAACAAGAGACCCAGTACTTC

V gene: TRBV24-1
J gene: TRBJ2-2
CDR3 length: 18
D gene: TRBD2
clone size: many
CDR3 protein: CATSDPWRGGLGTGELFF
CDR3 DNA: TGTGCCACCAGTGATCCTTGGCGGGGGGGACTTGGAACCGGGGAGCTGTTTTTT

V gene: TRBV20-1
J gene: TRBJ2-1
CDR3 length: 16
D gene: .
clone size: .
CDR3 protein: CSARDLAGTFYNEQFF
CDR3 DNA: TGCAGTGCTAGAGATCTAGCAGGAACCTTTTACAATGAGCAGTTCTTC